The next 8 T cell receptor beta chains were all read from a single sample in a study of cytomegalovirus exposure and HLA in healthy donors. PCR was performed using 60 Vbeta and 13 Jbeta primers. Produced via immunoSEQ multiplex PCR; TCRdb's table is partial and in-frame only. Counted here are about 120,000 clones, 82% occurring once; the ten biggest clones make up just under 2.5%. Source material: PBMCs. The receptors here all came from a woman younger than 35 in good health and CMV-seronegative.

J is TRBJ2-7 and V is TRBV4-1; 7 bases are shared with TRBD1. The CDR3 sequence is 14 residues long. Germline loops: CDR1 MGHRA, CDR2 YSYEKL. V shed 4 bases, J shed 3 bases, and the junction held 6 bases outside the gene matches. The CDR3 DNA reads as TGCGCCAGCAGCCCCGGGGCAGGGGGCTACGAGCAGTACTTC. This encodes CASSPGAGGYEQYF.

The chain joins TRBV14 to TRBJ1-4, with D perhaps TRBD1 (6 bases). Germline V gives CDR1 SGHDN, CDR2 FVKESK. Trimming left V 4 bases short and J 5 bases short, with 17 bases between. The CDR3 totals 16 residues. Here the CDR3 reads CASSPWGGPSNEKLFF. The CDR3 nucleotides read TGTGCCAGCAGCCCGTGGGGGGGGCCTTCAAATGAAAAACTGTTTTTT.

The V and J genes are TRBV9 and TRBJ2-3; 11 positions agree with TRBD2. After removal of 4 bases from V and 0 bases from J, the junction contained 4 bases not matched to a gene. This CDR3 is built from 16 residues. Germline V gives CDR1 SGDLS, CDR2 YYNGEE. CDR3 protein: CASSPRLAGSTDTQYF. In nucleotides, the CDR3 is TGTGCCAGCAGCCCCAGACTAGCGGGGAGCACAGATACGCAGTATTTT.

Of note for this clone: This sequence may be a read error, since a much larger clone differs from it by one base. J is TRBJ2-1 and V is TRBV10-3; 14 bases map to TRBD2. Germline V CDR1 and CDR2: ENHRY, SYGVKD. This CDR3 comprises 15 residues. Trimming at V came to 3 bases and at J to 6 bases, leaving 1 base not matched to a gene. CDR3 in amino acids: CAISEGTSGSNEQFF. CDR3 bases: TGTGCCATCAGTGAAGGGACTAGCGGGAGCAATGAGCAGTTCTTC.

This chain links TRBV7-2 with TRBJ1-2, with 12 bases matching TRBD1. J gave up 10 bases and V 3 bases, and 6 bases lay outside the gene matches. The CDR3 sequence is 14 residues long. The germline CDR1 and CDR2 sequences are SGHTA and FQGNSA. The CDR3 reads CASSFGGQGASYTF. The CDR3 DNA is TGTGCCAGCAGCTTCGGGGGACAGGGGGCCTCCTACACCTTC.

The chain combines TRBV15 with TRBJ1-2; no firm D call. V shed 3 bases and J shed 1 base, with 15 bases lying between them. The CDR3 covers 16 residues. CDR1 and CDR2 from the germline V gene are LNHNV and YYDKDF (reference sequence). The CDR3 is CATSSDGRGFNYGYTF. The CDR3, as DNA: TGTGCCACCAGCAGTGACGGGCGGGGTTTTAACTATGGCTACACCTTC.

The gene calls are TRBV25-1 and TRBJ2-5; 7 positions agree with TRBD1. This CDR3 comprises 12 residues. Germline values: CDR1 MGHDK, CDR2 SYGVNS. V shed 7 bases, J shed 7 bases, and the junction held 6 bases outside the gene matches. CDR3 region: CASKGALGTQYF. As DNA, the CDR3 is TGTGCCAGCAAGGGGGCCCTAGGGACCCAGTACTTC.

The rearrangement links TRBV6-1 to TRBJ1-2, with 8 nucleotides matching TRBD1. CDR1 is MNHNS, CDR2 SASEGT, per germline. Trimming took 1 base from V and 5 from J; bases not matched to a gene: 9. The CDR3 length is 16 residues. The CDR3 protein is CASSEDGTGYIYGYTF. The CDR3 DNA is TGTGCCAGCAGTGAAGACGGGACAGGATACATTTATGGCTACACCTTC.